The sequence of this T cell receptor beta chain was determined in a study of Graves' ophthalmopathy and Graves' hyperthyroidism. About the study: Stable hyperthyroidism denotes an absence of ophthalmopathy throughout 18 months of follow-up.

Germline V gene data show CDR1 as MDHEN and CDR2 as SYDVKM. There are 14 residues in the CDR3. With 5 bases removed from V and 4 bases from J, the gap between germline ends came to 9 bases. Using RNA transcripts, the TCR beta CDR3 regions were amplified. First-round RT-PCR used HTBI primers; second-round multiplex PCR followed. TCRdb called the multiplex PCR reads again in MiXCR, with one record for every CDR3 protein. This table holds approximately 1.2 million distinct CDR3 sequences, 35% to 40% found once. Uncontrolled infections, other autoimmune diseases, pregnancy or lactation barred patients from enrollment. Serum thyroxine and TRAb, along with clinical symptoms, thyroid ultrasound and orbital computed tomography, were what diagnosis relied on. Study conclusions and caveats: At 60% to 71% sensitivity and 72% to 75% specificity, the model predicted progression of the ophthalmopathy.

A few counts support this clonotype. The antigen is undetermined. The chain combines TRBV28 with TRBJ2-6; D remains ambiguous. This clonotype originated in an adult man with Graves' hyperthyroidism. The sequenced material came from peripheral blood or thyroid tissue (not recorded which). The CDR3 spells CASSRRGGANVLTF. The CDR3 DNA follows: TGTGCCAGCAGTCGGAGAGGCGGGGCCAACGTCCTGACTTTC.